This T cell receptor (beta chain) comes out of a study of T cells after yellow fever vaccination. The sample holds a few counts of this clonotype. The germline CDR1 and CDR2 sequences are MDHEN and SYDVKM. CDR3 size: 15 residues. After removal of 6 bases from V and 3 bases from J, the junction contained 5 bases not matched to a gene. 5'RACE template switching added a universal primer site and UMIs to TCR cDNA. TCRdb recomputed calls from the 5' RACE reads with MiXCR, one row per CDR3 protein. In the table there are 500,000 to 650,000 distinct CDR3 sequences, approximately 13% of which are singletons. This rearrangement joins TRBV28 to TRBJ2-7; 13 bases line up with TRBD2. The sequencing here drew on PBMCs, taken on the day of the yellow fever booster vaccination. The origin of this receptor is a man younger than 40 who received the YFV17D yellow fever vaccine. DNA of the CDR3: TGTGCCAGCAGATCGTGGACTAGCGGGAGCTACGAGCAGTACTTC. This codes for CASRSWTSGSYEQYF.